One sample yielded the 21 T cell receptor beta chains listed below, sequenced in a study of spatial heterogeneity in lung cancer (dated by TCRdb to 2018 to 2020). The library was made by 5' RACE. The reads were generated on a NextSeq 500. TCRdb trimmed the raw reads at Q25, called clones with MiXCR and kept productive beta chains. Every distinct CDR3 protein forms one entry, paired with its most common genes and DNA. The sample yields 12,000 or so distinct CDR3 sequences; approximately 11% were counted once. The ten top clones hold about 39% of the sample. No antigen is known for these receptors. What the time point label conveys for this sample: sample taken at primary tumor resection. General study outcomes and caveats: The tumor nonsynonymous mutation count correlated with the number of expanded alpha and beta TCRs within the tumor.

This material consisted of lung tumor tissue, taken at surgery. The source of these receptors is a male donor with early-stage non-small cell lung cancer.

The sample holds a few counts of this clonotype. V and J are TRBV7-9 and TRBJ2-3, with D possibly TRBD2 on 5 matching bases. Germline-derived CDR1 and CDR2 are SEHNR and FQNEAQ (reference sequence). This CDR3 has 16 amino acids. V lost 2 bases and J 5 bases, leaving 17 bases between the germline ends. As DNA, the CDR3 is TGTGCCAGCAGCTTACTGGGAGCCAGTTCCGTAGATACGCAGTATTTT. Translated: CASSLLGASSVDTQYF.

The sample holds a few counts of this clonotype. The V call is TRBV10-1, the J call TRBJ2-7; D is possibly TRBD1 (6 bases). V lost 3 bases, J lost 1 base, and 10 bases lay in between. This CDR3 is built from 14 residues. CDR1 and CDR2 (germline): WNHNN, SYGVQD (reference sequence). The CDR3, as DNA: TGCGCCAGCAGTGACCGGGACACATCCTACGAGCAGTACTTC. This translates into CASSDRDTSYEQYF.

This chain connects TRBV7-7 to TRBJ2-2; weak D call: TRBD2 (5 bases). The germline V gene has CDR1 SSHAT and CDR2 FNYEAQ (reference sequence). The V and J ends lost 3 bases and 3 bases respectively, with 8 bases between them. The CDR3 consists of 14 residues. Here the CDR3 reads CASSFTRDTGELFF. CDR3 coding DNA: TGTGCCAGCAGCTTTACGAGGGACACCGGGGAGCTGTTTTTT.

This clonotype was seen at least ten times. The chain has TRBV5-1 and TRBJ1-4; TRBD1 matches 9 bases. The CDR3 spans 14 residues. V trimming: 3 bases; J trimming: 8 bases; junction bases outside the gene matches: 5. CDR1 and CDR2 from the germline V gene are SGHRS and YFSETQ. CDR3 in amino acids: CASSSRTGAEKLFF. For the CDR3, the DNA is TGCGCCAGCAGCTCAAGGACAGGGGCGGAAAAACTGTTTTTT.

The chain couples TRBV20-1 to TRBJ2-7; D gene unclear. Germline CDR1 DFQATT, CDR2 SNEGSKA (reference sequence). V was trimmed by 4 bases and J by 3 bases, leaving 10 bases between them. The CDR3 has 12 amino acids. CDR3 protein: CSANKGSYEQYF. The CDR3 coding sequence is TGCAGTGCTAACAAGGGTAGCTACGAGCAGTACTTC.

This chain joins TRBV7-2 and TRBJ2-2; D is perhaps TRBD1 (6 bases). Trimming cost V 2 bases and J 3 bases, with 7 bases left between them. Germline-derived CDR1 and CDR2 are SGHTA and FQGNSA. This CDR3 comprises 14 residues. The CDR3 DNA is TGTGCCAGCAGCTTACAGGGGTACACCGGGGAGCTGTTTTTT. Amino acids: CASSLQGYTGELFF. The entire variable domain, with the rest obtained from reference TRBV7-2 and TRBJ2-2, is as follows: GAGVSQSPSNKVTEKGKDVELRCDPISGHTALYWYRQSLGQGLEFLIYFQGNSAPDKSGLPSDRFSAERTGGSVSTLTIQRTQQEDSAVYLCASSLQGYTGELFFGEGSRLTVL.

The chain combines TRBV6-1 with TRBJ1-4; no firm D call. The CDR3 length is 16 residues. Germline V gene sequence: CDR1 MNHNS, CDR2 SASEGT. Trimming took 5 bases from V and 1 from J, leaving 14 bases between them. Here the CDR3 reads CASSQKPGGTNEKLFF. CDR3 bases: TGTGCCAGCAGTCAAAAGCCTGGCGGAACTAATGAAAAACTGTTTTTT.

This clonotype came up a few times. V is TRBV29-1 and J is TRBJ1-5; 7 bases match TRBD1. The length of the CDR3 is 13 residues. Germline assignment: CDR1 SQVTM and CDR2 ANQGSEA. Trimming took 7 bases from V and 3 from J; bases not matched to a gene: 6. Here the CDR3 reads CSGGDSLNQPQHF. The CDR3 nucleotides are TGCAGCGGGGGGGACAGTCTCAATCAGCCCCAGCATTTT.

This clonotype has ten or more counts. This rearrangement joins TRBV24-1 to TRBJ2-6; 11 nucleotides match TRBD2. Germline-derived CDR1 and CDR2 are KGHDR and SFDVKD. The CDR3 length is 19 residues. V lost 4 bases, J lost 0 bases, and 7 bases stayed unmatched. This chain's CDR3 is CATSDPGLAASSGANVLTF. DNA for the CDR3: TGTGCCACCAGTGACCCGGGACTAGCGGCGAGCTCTGGGGCCAACGTCCTGACTTTC.

The chain combines TRBV7-2 with TRBJ2-1; D is ambiguous. Germline V gene data show CDR1 as SGHTA and CDR2 as FQGNSA. The CDR3 extends over 14 amino acids. The V end lost 2 bases, the J end lost 3 bases, and 8 bases lay between the germline ends. The CDR3 loop is CASSLLGIYNEQFF. The CDR3 coding sequence is TGTGCCAGCAGCTTACTGGGGATCTACAATGAGCAGTTCTTC.

CDR3 in DNA: TGTGCCAGCAGACCCGGACAAGACTACGAGCAGTACTTC. Translation gives CASRPGQDYEQYF. The gene calls are TRBV6-6 and TRBJ2-7; D might be TRBD1 (5 bases). V shed 6 bases and J shed 3 bases, with 12 bases lying between them. The CDR3 is 13 amino acids. Per the germline V gene, CDR1 is MNHNY and CDR2 is SVGAGI (reference sequence).

This clonotype was detected many times. The V and J genes are TRBV20-1 and TRBJ2-1; 11 positions match TRBD2. Germline CDR1 is DFQATT and CDR2 is SNEGSKA (reference sequence). V shed 0 bases and J 2 bases; nucleotides not matched to a gene: 6. The CDR3 totals 17 residues. The CDR3 nucleotides read TGCAGTGCTAGAGATCCGTCGACTAGCGGGGCCTACAATGAGCAGTTCTTC. Its protein product is CSARDPSTSGAYNEQFF.

The J gene is TRBJ2-7, the V gene TRBV6-6, with D perhaps given as TRBD1 or TRBD2 (5 bases each). This CDR3 is 13 amino acids long. The V gene lost 6 bases and the J gene lost 7 bases, with 16 bases spanning the gap. Germline CDR1 reads MNHNY; CDR2 reads SVGAGI (reference sequence). Here the CDR3 reads CASSWPREGEQYF. As DNA, the CDR3 is TGTGCCAGCAGCTGGCCCCGAGAGGGGGAGCAGTACTTC.

This clonotype was observed a handful of times. This chain uses TRBV20-1 with TRBJ2-2; a possible D gene is TRBD1 (6 bases). The CDR3 extends over 16 amino acids. The V gene lost 0 bases and the J gene lost 0 bases, with 11 bases spanning the gap. Germline V gene sequence: CDR1 DFQATT, CDR2 SNEGSKA (reference sequence). The CDR3: CSARDGGQPNTGELFF. For the CDR3, the DNA is TGCAGTGCTAGAGATGGAGGACAGCCGAACACCGGGGAGCTGTTTTTT.

This clonotype was counted between two and nine times. The V gene is TRBV7-2, the J gene TRBJ2-1; weak D call: TRBD2 (6 bases). This CDR3 has 14 amino acids. The germline CDR1 and CDR2 sequences are SGHTA and FQGNSA. Trimming left V 8 bases short and J 4 bases short, with 15 bases between. The CDR3 spells CASAKGGAYNEQFF. The CDR3, as DNA: TGTGCCAGCGCAAAGGGCGGGGCTTACAATGAGCAGTTCTTC.

V gene TRBV12-3 or TRBV12-4 combines with J gene TRBJ2-3; the D call may be TRBD1 or TRBD2 (6 bases each). The CDR3 consists of 14 residues. V was cut by 5 bases and J by 2 bases, with 11 bases left in between. The CDR3 nucleotides read TGTGCCAGCAGTCGAGGGGGACTCACAGATACGCAGTATTTT. Its translation is CASSRGGLTDTQYF.

The V and J genes are TRBV5-1 and TRBJ1-1; D possibly corresponds to TRBD1 (5 bases). Trimming took off 2 bases at V and 2 bases at J, with 10 bases between the two ends. CDR1 is SGHRS, CDR2 YFSETQ, per germline. The CDR3 has 14 residues. DNA of the CDR3: TGCGCCAGCAGCTTCGCGGGGGTCAACACTGAAGCTTTCTTT. It encodes CASSFAGVNTEAFF. The entire variable domain, with the rest obtained from reference TRBV5-1 and TRBJ1-1, is as follows: KAGVTQTPRYLIKTRGQQVTLSCSPISGHRSVSWYQQTPGQGLQFLFEYFSETQRNKGNFPGRFSGRQFSNSRSEMNVSTLELGDSALYLCASSFAGVNTEAFFGQGTRLTVV.

DNA of the CDR3: TGTGCCATCAGTGCCTCGGGGCAAAGTGGTGGTGAAAAACTGTTTTTT. Residues: CAISASGQSGGEKLFF. J is TRBJ1-4 and V is TRBV10-3; a weak D match, TRBD1 (5 bases). This CDR3 has 16 residues. With 4 bases removed from V and 7 bases from J, the gap between germline ends came to 19 bases. Germline lookup yields CDR1 ENHRY and CDR2 SYGVKD.

The chain recombines TRBV27 with TRBJ2-7; D remains unclear. This CDR3 spans 13 amino acids. Trimming removed 5 bases from V and 7 bases from J, with 15 bases in between. Germline loops: CDR1 MNHEY, CDR2 SMNVEV (reference sequence). CDR3 coding DNA: TGTGCCAGCAGTGCCATAACGACGAGGGAGCAGTACTTC. It is translated as CASSAITTREQYF.

This clonotype was seen a handful of times. The chain carries TRBV6-2 or TRBV6-3 and TRBJ1-1; D remains unclear. Germline V gene sequence: CDR1 MNHEY, CDR2 SVGEGT. Trimming cost V 6 bases and J 6 bases, with 23 bases left between them. The CDR3 runs to 16 residues. The CDR3 DNA reads as TGTGCCAGCAGCCCATTGAAATTGTGGTTGGGCGCTGAAGCTTTCTTT. Protein sequence: CASSPLKLWLGAEAFF.

This clonotype was observed at least ten times. V is TRBV10-3 and J is TRBJ1-4, with 11 bases lining up with TRBD1. The ends lost 6 bases at V and 8 bases at J; junction bases unmatched: 14. Germline V gives CDR1 ENHRY, CDR2 SYGVKD. This CDR3 comprises 17 residues. In DNA, the CDR3 is TGTGCCATCAGCAAGTCCCGGGACAGGGGGTTAGACGAAAAACTGTTTTTT. Protein product: CAISKSRDRGLDEKLFF.